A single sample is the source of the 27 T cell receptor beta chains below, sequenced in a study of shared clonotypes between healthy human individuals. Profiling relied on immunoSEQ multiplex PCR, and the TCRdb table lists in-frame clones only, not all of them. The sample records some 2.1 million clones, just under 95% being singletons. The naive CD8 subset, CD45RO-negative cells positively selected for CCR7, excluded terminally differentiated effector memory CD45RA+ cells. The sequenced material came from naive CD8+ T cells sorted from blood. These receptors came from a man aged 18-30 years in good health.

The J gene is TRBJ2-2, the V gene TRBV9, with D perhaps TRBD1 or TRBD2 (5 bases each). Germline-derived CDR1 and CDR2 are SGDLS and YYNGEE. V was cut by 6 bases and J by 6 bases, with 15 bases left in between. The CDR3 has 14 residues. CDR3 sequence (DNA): TGTGCCAGCAACTCCATGGGGGAAGCCGGGGAGCTGTTTTTT. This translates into CASNSMGEAGELFF.

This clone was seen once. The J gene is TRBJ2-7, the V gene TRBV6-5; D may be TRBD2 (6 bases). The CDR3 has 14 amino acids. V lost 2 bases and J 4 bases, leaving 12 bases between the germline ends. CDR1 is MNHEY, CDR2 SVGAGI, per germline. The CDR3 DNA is TGTGCCAGCAGTTACAGGCGCGGGGAGTACGAGCAGTACTTC. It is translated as CASSYRRGEYEQYF.

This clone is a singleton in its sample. This CDR3 is CASSEGTERYNEQFF. CDR3 DNA sequence: TGTGCCAGCAGCGAGGGGACGGAACGCTACAATGAGCAGTTCTTC. This rearrangement joins TRBV9 to TRBJ2-1, with D perhaps TRBD1 or TRBD2 (5 bases each). V was clipped by 3 bases and J by 3 bases, with 13 bases between them. The CDR3 sequence is 15 residues long. In germline, CDR1 is SGDLS, CDR2 YYNGEE.

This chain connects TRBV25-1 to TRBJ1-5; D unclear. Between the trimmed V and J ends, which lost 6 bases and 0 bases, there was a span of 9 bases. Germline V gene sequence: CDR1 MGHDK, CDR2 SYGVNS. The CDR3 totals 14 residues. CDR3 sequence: CASSLLDSNQPQHF. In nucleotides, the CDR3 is TGTGCCAGCAGCCTGTTAGATAGCAATCAGCCCCAGCATTTT. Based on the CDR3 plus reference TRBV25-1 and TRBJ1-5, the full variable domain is EADIYQTPRYLVIGTGKKITLECSQTMGHDKMYWYQQDPGMELHLIHYSYGVNSTEKGDLSSESTVSRIRTEHFPLTLESARPSHTSQYLCASSLLDSNQPQHFGDGTRLSIL.

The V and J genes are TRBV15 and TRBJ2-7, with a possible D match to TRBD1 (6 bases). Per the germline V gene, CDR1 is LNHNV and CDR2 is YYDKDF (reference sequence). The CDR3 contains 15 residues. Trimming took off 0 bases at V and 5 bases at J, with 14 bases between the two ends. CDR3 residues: CATSRDIGTRHEQYF. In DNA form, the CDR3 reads TGTGCCACCAGCAGAGACATCGGGACACGACACGAGCAGTACTTC. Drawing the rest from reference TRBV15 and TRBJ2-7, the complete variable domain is DAMVIQNPRYQVTQFGKPVTLSCSQTLNHNVMYWYQQKSSQAPKLLFHYYDKDFNNEADTPDNFQSRRPNTSFCFLDIRSPGLGDTAMYLCATSRDIGTRHEQYFGPGTRLTVT.

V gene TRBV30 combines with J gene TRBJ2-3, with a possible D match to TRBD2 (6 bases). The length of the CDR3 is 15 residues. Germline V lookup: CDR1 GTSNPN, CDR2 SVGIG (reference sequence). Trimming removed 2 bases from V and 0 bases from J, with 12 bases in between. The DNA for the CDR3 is TGTGCCTGGAGTACGTACGGGGGTAGCACAGATACGCAGTATTTT. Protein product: CAWSTYGGSTDTQYF. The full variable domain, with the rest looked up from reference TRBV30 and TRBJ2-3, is SQTIHQWPATLVQPVGSPLSLECTVEGTSNPNLYWYRQAAGRGLQLLFYSVGIGQISSEVPQNLSASRPQDRQFILSSKKLLLSDSGFYLCAWSTYGGSTDTQYFGPGTRLTVL.

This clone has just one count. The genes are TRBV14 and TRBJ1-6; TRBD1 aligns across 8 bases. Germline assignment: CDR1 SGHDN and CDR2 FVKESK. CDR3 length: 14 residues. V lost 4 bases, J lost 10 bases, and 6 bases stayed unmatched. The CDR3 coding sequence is TGTGCCAGCAGCCGCGGACAGGGTGGCTCACCCCTCCACTTT. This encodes CASSRGQGGSPLHF.

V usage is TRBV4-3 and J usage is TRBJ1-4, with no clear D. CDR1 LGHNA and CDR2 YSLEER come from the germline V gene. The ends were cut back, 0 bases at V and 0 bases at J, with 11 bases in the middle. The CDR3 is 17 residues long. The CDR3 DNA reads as TGCGCCAGCAGCCAAGATGGCGGAGCTGCAACTAATGAAAAACTGTTTTTT. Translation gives CASSQDGGAATNEKLFF.

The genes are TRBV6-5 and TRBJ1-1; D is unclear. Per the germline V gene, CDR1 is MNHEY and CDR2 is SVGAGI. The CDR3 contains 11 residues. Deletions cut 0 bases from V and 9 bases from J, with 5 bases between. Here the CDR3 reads CASSYSNQAFF. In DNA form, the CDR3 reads TGTGCCAGCAGTTACTCGAACCAAGCTTTCTTT.

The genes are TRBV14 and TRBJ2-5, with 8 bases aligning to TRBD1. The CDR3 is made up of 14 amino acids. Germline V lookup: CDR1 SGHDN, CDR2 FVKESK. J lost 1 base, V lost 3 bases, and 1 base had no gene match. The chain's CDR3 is CASSHGTGQETQYF. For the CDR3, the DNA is TGTGCCAGCAGCCACGGGACAGGCCAAGAGACCCAGTACTTC.

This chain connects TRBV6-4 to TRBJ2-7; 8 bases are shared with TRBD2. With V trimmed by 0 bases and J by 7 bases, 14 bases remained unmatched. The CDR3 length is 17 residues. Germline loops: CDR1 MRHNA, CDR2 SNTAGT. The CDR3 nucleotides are TGTGCCAGCAGTGACTCCTACCGGGAGGGTGGGATGGAAGAGCAGTACTTC. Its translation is CASSDSYREGGMEEQYF.

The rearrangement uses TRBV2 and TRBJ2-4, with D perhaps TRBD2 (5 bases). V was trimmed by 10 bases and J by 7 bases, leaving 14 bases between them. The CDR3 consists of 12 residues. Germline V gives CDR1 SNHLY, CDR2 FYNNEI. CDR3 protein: CAIRTPRNIQYF. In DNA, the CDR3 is TGTGCCATCCGGACTCCAAGGAACATTCAGTACTTC.

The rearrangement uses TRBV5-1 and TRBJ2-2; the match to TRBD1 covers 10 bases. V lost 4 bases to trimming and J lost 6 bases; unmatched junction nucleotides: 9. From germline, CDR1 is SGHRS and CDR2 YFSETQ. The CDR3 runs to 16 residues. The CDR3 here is CASSPAGTGVPGELFF. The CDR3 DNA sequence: TGCGCCAGCAGCCCAGCCGGGACAGGGGTGCCCGGGGAGCTGTTTTTT.

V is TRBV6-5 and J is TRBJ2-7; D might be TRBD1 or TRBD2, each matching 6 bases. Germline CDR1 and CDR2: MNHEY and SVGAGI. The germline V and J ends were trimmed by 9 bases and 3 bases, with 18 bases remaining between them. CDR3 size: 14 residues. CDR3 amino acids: CASVSIEGGYEQYF. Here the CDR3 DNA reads TGTGCCAGTGTCTCGATAGAGGGGGGCTACGAGCAGTACTTC.

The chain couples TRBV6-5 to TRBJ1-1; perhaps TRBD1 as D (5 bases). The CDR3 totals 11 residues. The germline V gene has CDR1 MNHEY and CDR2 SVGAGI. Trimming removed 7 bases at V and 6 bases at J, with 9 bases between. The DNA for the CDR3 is TGTGCCAGCAAAGGGGCAGCTGAAGCTTTCTTT. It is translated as CASKGAAEAFF.

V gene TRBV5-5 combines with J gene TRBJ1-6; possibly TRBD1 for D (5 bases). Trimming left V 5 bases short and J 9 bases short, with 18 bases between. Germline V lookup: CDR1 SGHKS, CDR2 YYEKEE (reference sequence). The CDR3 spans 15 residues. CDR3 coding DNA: TGTGCCAGCAGTCGGGACCAGGGCTTGGGTTCACCCCTCCACTTT. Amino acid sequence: CASSRDQGLGSPLHF.

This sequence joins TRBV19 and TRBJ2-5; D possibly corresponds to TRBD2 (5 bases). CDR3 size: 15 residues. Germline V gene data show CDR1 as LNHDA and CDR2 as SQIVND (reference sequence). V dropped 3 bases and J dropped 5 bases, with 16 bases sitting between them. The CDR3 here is CASSILLGTGETQYF. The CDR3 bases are TGTGCCAGTAGTATCCTACTAGGTACGGGGGAGACCCAGTACTTC.

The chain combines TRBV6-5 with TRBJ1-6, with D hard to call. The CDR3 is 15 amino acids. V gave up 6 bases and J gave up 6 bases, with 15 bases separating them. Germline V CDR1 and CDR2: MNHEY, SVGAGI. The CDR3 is CASSPAGWSNSPLHF. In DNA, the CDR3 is TGTGCCAGCAGCCCAGCCGGGTGGAGTAATTCACCCCTCCACTTT.

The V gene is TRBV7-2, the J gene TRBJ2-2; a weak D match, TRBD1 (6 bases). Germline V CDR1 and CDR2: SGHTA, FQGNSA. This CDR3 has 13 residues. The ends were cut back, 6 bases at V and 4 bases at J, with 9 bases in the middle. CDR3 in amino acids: CASSPGVTGELFF. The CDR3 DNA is TGTGCCAGCAGTCCAGGGGTCACCGGGGAGCTGTTTTTT.

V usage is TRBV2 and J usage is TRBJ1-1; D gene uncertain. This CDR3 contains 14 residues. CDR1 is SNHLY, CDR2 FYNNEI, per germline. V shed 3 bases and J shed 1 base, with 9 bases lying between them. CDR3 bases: TGTGCCAGCAGTGATTTCGTGCAGAACACTGAAGCTTTCTTT. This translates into CASSDFVQNTEAFF.

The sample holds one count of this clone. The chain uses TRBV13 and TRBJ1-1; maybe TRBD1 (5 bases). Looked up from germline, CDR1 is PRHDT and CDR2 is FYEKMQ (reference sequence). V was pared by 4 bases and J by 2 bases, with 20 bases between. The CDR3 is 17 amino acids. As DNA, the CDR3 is TGTGCCAGCAGCTCGATCGACGAGGGGAGAGGAAACACTGAAGCTTTCTTT. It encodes CASSSIDEGRGNTEAFF.

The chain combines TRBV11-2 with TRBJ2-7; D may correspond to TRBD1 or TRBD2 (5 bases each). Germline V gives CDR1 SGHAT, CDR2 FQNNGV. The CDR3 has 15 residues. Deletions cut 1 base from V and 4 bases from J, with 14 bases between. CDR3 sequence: CASSLAGTESYEQYF. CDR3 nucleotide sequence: TGTGCCAGCAGCTTAGCCGGGACGGAAAGTTACGAGCAGTACTTC.

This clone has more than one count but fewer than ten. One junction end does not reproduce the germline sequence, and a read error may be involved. The CDR3 spells CAISDNRTGDNSNF. DNA for the CDR3: TGTGCCATCAGTGATAATAGGACAGGAGATAATAGTAACTTC. The chain couples TRBV10-3 to TRBJ2-7, with 7 bases matching TRBD1. CDR1 ENHRY and CDR2 SYGVKD come from the germline V gene. CDR3 length equals 14 residues.

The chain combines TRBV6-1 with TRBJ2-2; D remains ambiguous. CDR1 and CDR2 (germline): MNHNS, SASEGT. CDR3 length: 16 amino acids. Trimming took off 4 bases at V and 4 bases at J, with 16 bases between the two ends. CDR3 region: CASSARYDRGTGELFF. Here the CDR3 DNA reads TGTGCCAGCAGTGCCCGATACGACCGAGGCACCGGGGAGCTGTTTTTT.

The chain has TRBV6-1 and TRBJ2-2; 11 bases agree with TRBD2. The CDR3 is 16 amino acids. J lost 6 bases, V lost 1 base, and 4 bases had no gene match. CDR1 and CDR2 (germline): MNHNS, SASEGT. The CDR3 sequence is CASSEGLAGLPGELFF. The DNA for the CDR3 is TGTGCCAGCAGTGAAGGACTAGCGGGACTTCCCGGGGAGCTGTTTTTT.

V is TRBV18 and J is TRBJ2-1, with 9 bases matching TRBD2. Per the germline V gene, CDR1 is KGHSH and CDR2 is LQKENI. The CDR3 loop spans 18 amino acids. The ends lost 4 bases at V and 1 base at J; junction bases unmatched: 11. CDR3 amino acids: CASSQGPAGGASYNEQFF. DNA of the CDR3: TGTGCCAGCTCACAAGGTCCAGCGGGAGGTGCTTCCTACAATGAGCAGTTCTTC.

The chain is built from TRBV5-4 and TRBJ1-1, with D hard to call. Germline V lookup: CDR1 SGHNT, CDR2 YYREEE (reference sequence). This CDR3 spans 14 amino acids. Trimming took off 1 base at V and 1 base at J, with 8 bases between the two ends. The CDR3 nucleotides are TGTGCCAGCAGCTTGTATCGGAGGAACACTGAAGCTTTCTTT. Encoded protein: CASSLYRRNTEAFF.